This TCR beta chain is from a study of blood T cell repertoires in COVID-19. Study-wide context: Collection of acute and convalescent COVID-19 samples took place in the United States, Italy and Spain.

In the authors' workflow: Reference gene primer amplification in the assay estimated nucleated cell counts. The table came from immunoSEQ multiplex PCR; TCRdb's copy has only in-frame clones and leaves some out. The DNA gave D and trimming, while V, J and clone size come from that table. The sample contains about 260,000 clones, approximately 92% of which appear only once. Germline loops: CDR1 SGDLS, CDR2 YYNGEE. The CDR3 loop spans 12 amino acids. V shed 2 bases and J shed 6 bases, with 8 bases lying between them. Cohorts were based on clinical histories the participants reported. Donors of Cohort 3 who recovered were those that had two negative PCRs, clearance, or symptom resolution.

The V gene is TRBV9, the J gene TRBJ1-2; tentative D call: TRBD1 (5 bases). Sequenced sample: PBMCs or T cells enriched from blood (not recorded which). The TCR was taken from a woman aged 18-35 years who had recovered from COVID-19. CDR3 region: CASSVSGDGYTF. For the CDR3, the DNA is TGTGCCAGCAGCGTGTCGGGGGATGGCTACACCTTC.